Sequencing of this TCR beta chain was carried out in a study of T-cell reconstitution after alpha-beta-depleted transplantation in children. Overall study results and limits: Several patients had high TCRbeta diversity at day 60; it came from surviving recipient T cells and thymic progenitors. Reportedly, roughly two months post-transplant, alpha-beta T cells arose from several hundred expanded graft clones. At one year after transplant, newly produced T cells mostly accounted for T-cell counts and diversity.

TCRbeta library construction was performed incorporating unique molecular identifiers. TCRdb reanalysed the PCR reads using MiXCR and keeps one entry per CDR3 protein. The table records hundreds of thousands of distinct CDR3 sequences, about 15% of them present only once. Points on this clonotype: Its antigen is unidentified.

Source: PBMCs, mostly from graft donor cells, taken 360 days after TCRalphabeta/CD19-depleted stem cell transplant. The clonotype comes from a male patient aged 10 to 17 who had a stem cell transplant for acute lymphoblastic leukemia, so the T cells may come from the graft donor.

CDR3 DNA: TGTGCCAGCAGCTCCAAGGTGGACCTAAACACCGGGGAGCTGTTTTTT. Translated, it gives CASSSKVDLNTGELFF. The genes are TRBV7-9 and TRBJ2-2; no definite D call. V lost 4 bases to trimming and J lost 2 bases, with 14 bases between them. There are 16 residues in the CDR3. CDR1 is SEHNR, CDR2 FQNEAQ, per germline (reference sequence).